One sample yielded the 14 T cell receptor beta chains listed below, sequenced in a study of blood T cells in healthy people across ages. Using a J-beta primer mix together with a sample-barcoded 5' primer, a second PCR was run for roughly 6 to 12 cycles. TCRdb passed the 5' RACE reads through MiXCR, listing each CDR3 protein once. The table shows 700,000 to 1,000,000 distinct CDR3 sequences, with approximately 48% occurring only once. Source material: blood. The receptors were sampled from a man in his sixties in good health.

The J gene is TRBJ1-1, the V gene TRBV4-3; no firm D call. Germline CDR1 LGHNA, CDR2 YSLEER. The CDR3 is made up of 12 amino acids. V lost 3 bases, J lost 6 bases, and 8 bases lay in between. The CDR3 loop is CASSQVGSEAFF. The CDR3 region has the DNA TGCGCCAGCAGCCAGGTGGGATCTGAAGCTTTCTTT.

In the case of this clonotype: It may be a read error: a sequence one base away is much more abundant. The chain couples TRBV12-3 or TRBV12-4 to TRBJ2-5; tentative D call: TRBD1 (6 bases). CDR3 size: 14 residues. CDR3 nucleotide sequence: TGTGCCGGCAGTTTAGGGACACATCAAGAGACCCAGTACTTC. Protein: CAGSLGTHQETQYF.

This clonotype turned up a few times. This chain links TRBV3-1 with TRBJ2-5; D possibly corresponds to TRBD2 (6 bases). The length of the CDR3 is 14 residues. Trimming stripped 1 base from V and 5 bases from J, with 11 bases between. Germline-derived CDR1 and CDR2 are LGHDT and YNNKEL (reference sequence). DNA of the CDR3: TGTGCCAGCAGCCAAGTGGCAGGGAGGGAGACCCAGTACTTC. Translated: CASSQVAGRETQYF.

The CDR3 DNA is TGTGCCAGCAGCTACCGAGGGGGCGCGGAGACCCAGTACTTC. It yields the protein CASSYRGGAETQYF. The chain combines TRBV12-3 or TRBV12-4 with TRBJ2-5, with 7 bases fitting TRBD1. V lost 6 bases to trimming and J lost 5 bases; unmatched junction nucleotides: 9. This CDR3 is built from 14 residues.

This sequence joins TRBV6-6 and TRBJ1-2; possibly TRBD1 for D (6 bases). V was cut by 6 bases and J by 4 bases, with 15 bases left in between. The CDR3 consists of 14 residues. The V gene's germline CDR1 is MNHNY and CDR2 SVGAGI (reference sequence). Here the CDR3 reads CASRSRDILYGYTF. CDR3 DNA: TGTGCCAGCAGAAGCCGGGACATCCTCTATGGCTACACCTTC.

This clonotype was observed a handful of times. Here the CDR3 reads CASSSRRTGGYNEQFF. The CDR3 region has the DNA TGTGCCAGCAGTTCGAGGCGGACAGGGGGCTACAATGAGCAGTTCTTC. The rearrangement links TRBV6-5 to TRBJ2-1; 10 bases are shared with TRBD1. Germline CDR1 MNHEY, CDR2 SVGAGI. The CDR3 runs to 16 residues. V gave up 4 bases and J gave up 3 bases; unmatched junction bases: 6.

The chain carries TRBV13 and TRBJ1-5, with D perhaps TRBD1 (5 bases). V lost 1 base and J 5 bases, leaving 9 bases between the germline ends. In germline, CDR1 is PRHDT, CDR2 FYEKMQ (reference sequence). This CDR3 comprises 14 residues. The CDR3 sequence is CASSLAGLHQPQHF. CDR3 coding DNA: TGTGCCAGCAGCTTAGCGGGGCTCCATCAGCCCCAGCATTTT.

The V gene is TRBV7-2, the J gene TRBJ2-5; TRBD2 matches 10 bases. The J call may be mistaken, given a closer DNA end match to TRBJ2-7. The CDR3 extends over 15 amino acids. Per the germline V gene, CDR1 is SGHTA and CDR2 is FQGNSA. CDR3 protein: CASSLGSGGALEQYF. The CDR3 nucleotides read TGTGCCAGCAGCTTAGGGAGCGGGGGGGCCCTCGAGCAGTACTTC.

The rearrangement links TRBV9 to TRBJ1-6; TRBD1 agrees at 10 bases. With 2 bases clipped from V and 10 bases from J, the junction kept 3 bases outside the gene matches. The CDR3 length is 14 residues. The germline V gene has CDR1 SGDLS and CDR2 YYNGEE. CDR3 DNA: TGTGCCAGCAGCGTGGACAGGGGGGGCTCACCCCTCCACTTT. Residues: CASSVDRGGSPLHF.

The rearrangement links TRBV20-1 to TRBJ2-4; TRBD2 might be the D (5 bases). V lost 3 bases and J 3 bases, leaving 15 bases between the germline ends. The CDR3 has 15 residues. From germline, CDR1 is DFQATT and CDR2 SNEGSKA (reference sequence). CDR3 sequence: CSASAQRRGKNIQYF. For the CDR3, the DNA is TGCAGTGCTAGCGCCCAGCGGAGAGGCAAAAACATTCAGTACTTC.

This chain uses TRBV30 with TRBJ1-4; 8 bases are shared with TRBD1. CDR3 length equals 14 residues. V shed 3 bases, J shed 4 bases, and the junction held 4 bases outside the gene matches. The germline V gene has CDR1 GTSNPN and CDR2 SVGIG (reference sequence). CDR3 amino acids: CAWSPTGVNEKLFF. The CDR3 region has the DNA TGTGCCTGGAGCCCGACAGGGGTTAATGAAAAACTGTTTTTT.

J is TRBJ2-4 and V is TRBV20-1; 7 bases match TRBD2. V gave up 1 base and J gave up 15 bases; unmatched junction bases: 21. The CDR3 is 16 residues long. From germline, CDR1 is DFQATT and CDR2 SNEGSKA (reference sequence). CDR3 sequence (DNA): TGCAGTGCTAGAGCCCCGAGACGGGGGGTAAACCACGAGCGGTACTTC. Translated: CSARAPRRGVNHERYF.

J is TRBJ2-1 and V is TRBV5-1; D not certain. The V and J ends lost 0 bases and 7 bases respectively, with 14 bases between them. This CDR3 has 15 amino acids. Germline-derived CDR1 and CDR2 are SGHRS and YFSETQ. CDR3 amino acids: CASSLAPDVGNEQFF. CDR3 in DNA: TGCGCCAGCAGCTTGGCCCCCGACGTAGGGAATGAGCAGTTCTTC. Full variable domain (remainder filled in from reference TRBV5-1 and TRBJ2-1): KAGVTQTPRYLIKTRGQQVTLSCSPISGHRSVSWYQQTPGQGLQFLFEYFSETQRNKGNFPGRFSGRQFSNSRSEMNVSTLELGDSALYLCASSLAPDVGNEQFFGPGTRLTVL.

The chain recombines TRBV20-1 with TRBJ1-6; D uncertain. Germline V gene data show CDR1 as DFQATT and CDR2 as SNEGSKA (reference sequence). The CDR3 sequence is 13 residues long. Between the trimmed V and J ends, which lost 6 bases and 7 bases, there was a span of 13 bases. The chain's CDR3 is CSARFRSNSPLHF. DNA for the CDR3: TGCAGTGCCAGGTTCAGATCCAATTCACCCCTCCACTTT.